This T cell receptor (beta chain) came from a study of blood T cells in healthy people across ages. At least ten counts were recorded for this clonotype. Its target is unknown. Next came a second PCR, run for about 7 to 12 cycles, which used a sample-barcoded 5' primer along with a J-beta primer mix. Via MiXCR, TCRdb re-called the 5' RACE reads, giving one row per CDR3 protein. The sample has about 590,000 distinct CDR3 sequences, around 31% seen once. The CDR3 contains 12 residues. Trimming pared 6 bases from V and 8 bases from J, leaving 13 bases between. CDR1 and CDR2 from the germline V gene are LNHNV and YYDKDF (reference sequence). Findings and caveats of the study: Diversity was higher, and naive CD4+ cells more numerous, in long-lived donors than in aged donors.

The sequenced sample was blood. The rearrangement links TRBV15 to TRBJ1-2, with D unclear. This TCR came from a woman older than 75 in good health. As DNA, the CDR3 is TGTGCCACCAGTCGGTCTTTGGAAGGCTACACCTTC. The encoded protein is CATSRSLEGYTF.